This TCR beta chain was captured by sequencing in a study of OX40 agonist ivuxolimab in advanced cancers. Study-level results: The average count of expanded clones was higher among CD8+ T cells than among CD4+.

TCRdb keeps only in-frame clones here, not all; method: immunoSEQ multiplex PCR. This repertoire shows under 150,000 clones, 93% found once; its top ten account for about 0.93%. As to this clone: Its antigen remains unknown.

Trimming removed 2 bases from V and 5 bases from J, with 8 bases in between. Germline assignment: CDR1 SGHTA and CDR2 FQGTGA. CDR3 length equals 13 residues. Sample: CD4+ or CD8+ T cells sorted from blood, taken in a trial of the OX40 agonist ivuxolimab. The TCR originated in an adult with an advanced solid tumor such as melanoma, head and neck, liver or kidney cancer. The genes are TRBV7-3 and TRBJ2-3; no clear D gene. The CDR3 region is CASSLANGDTQYF. CDR3 nucleotide sequence: TGTGCCAGCAGCTTAGCAAACGGAGATACGCAGTATTTT. The full variable domain, its missing parts supplied by reference TRBV7-3 and TRBJ2-3, is GAGVSQTPSNKVTEKGKYVELRCDPISGHTALYWYRQSLGQGPEFLIYFQGTGAADDSGLPNDRFFAVRPEGSVSTLKIQRTERGDSAVYLCASSLANGDTQYFGPGTRLTVL.